The 23 T cell receptor beta chains below were found in one sample sequenced in a study of OX40 agonist ivuxolimab in advanced cancers. Assay: immunoSEQ multiplex PCR; the TCRdb copy retains only in-frame clones and omits some. This sample yields 55,000 to 65,000 clones, of which approximately 90% are seen a single time; 0.35% belongs to the top ten. The specimen was CD4+ or CD8+ T cells sorted from blood, collected in a trial of the OX40 agonist ivuxolimab. Receptors were obtained from an adult with an advanced solid tumor such as melanoma, head and neck, liver or kidney cancer.

The chain recombines TRBV28 with TRBJ1-2; no firm D call. The CDR3 consists of 15 residues. Trimming took off 6 bases at V and 3 bases at J, with 17 bases between the two ends. CDR1 is MDHEN, CDR2 SYDVKM, per germline. Here the CDR3 reads CASRPGEKGYYGYTF. The CDR3 DNA is TGTGCCAGCAGGCCAGGAGAGAAAGGGTACTATGGCTACACCTTC.

The V gene is TRBV5-1, the J gene TRBJ1-2; D might be TRBD1 (5 bases). CDR3 length: 13 residues. V lost 7 bases and J 3 bases, leaving 13 bases between the germline ends. Germline CDR1 and CDR2: SGHRS and YFSETQ. CDR3 sequence reads: CASFGDGHYGYTF. CDR3 sequence (DNA): TGCGCCAGCTTTGGGGACGGCCACTATGGCTACACCTTC.

V usage is TRBV11-2 and J usage is TRBJ2-3, with 13 bases fitting TRBD2. Germline CDR1 reads SGHAT; CDR2 reads FQNNGV. V lost 6 bases and J lost 5; bases outside the gene matches: 8. This CDR3 has 16 residues. CDR3 DNA: TGTGCCAGCAGTCGAGGACTAGCGGGGGCGGGAGATACGCAGTATTTT. This codes for CASSRGLAGAGDTQYF. The full variable domain, rest sourced from reference TRBV11-2 and TRBJ2-3, is EAGVAQSPRYKIIEKRQSVAFWCNPISGHATLYWYQQILGQGPKLLIQFQNNGVVDDSQLPKDRFSAERLKGVDSTLKIQPAKLEDSAVYLCASSRGLAGAGDTQYFGPGTRLTVL.

The chain uses TRBV6-1 and TRBJ2-5, with a tentative D call TRBD2 (7 bases). In germline, CDR1 is MNHNS, CDR2 SASEGT. This CDR3 has 11 residues. The V end was cut by 0 bases, the J end by 13 bases, with 9 bases between. CDR3: CASSEAGGPYF. The CDR3 coding sequence is TGTGCCAGCAGTGAAGCGGGGGGGCCGTACTTC.

This clone is a singleton in its sample. The chain joins TRBV5-4 to TRBJ2-1, with TRBD2 matching over 9 bases. The germline gives CDR1 SGHNT, CDR2 YYREEE (reference sequence). This CDR3 region has 15 residues. The V segment lost 0 bases and the J segment 6 bases; nucleotides outside the gene matches: 4. This chain's CDR3 is CASSLVDSGGNEQFF. In nucleotides, the CDR3 is TGTGCCAGCAGCTTGGTGGATAGCGGGGGCAATGAGCAGTTCTTC. Using reference TRBV5-4 and TRBJ2-1 for the parts outside the CDR3, the full variable domain is ETGVTQSPTHLIKTRGQQVTLRCSSQSGHNTVSWYQQALGQGPQFIFQYYREEENGRGNFPPRFSGLQFPNYSSELNVNALELDDSALYLCASSLVDSGGNEQFFGPGTRLTVL.

This clone was seen just once. At one boundary the junction diverges from the germline segment, which might be a read error. CDR3 bases: TGCAGTGCCACCGCCGGGCCGTTGATCTTC. Translation: CSATAGPLIF. The rearrangement joins TRBV20-1 to TRBJ1-2, with D unclear. Germline V gene lookup returns CDR1 DFQATT and CDR2 SNEGSKA (reference sequence). The CDR3 length is 10 residues.

The chain employs TRBV10-3 and TRBJ2-1; D gene unclear. CDR1 and CDR2 from the germline V gene are ENHRY and SYGVKD. V was trimmed by 8 bases and J by 5 bases, leaving 16 bases between them. This CDR3 comprises 14 residues. CDR3 loop: CAIGSSEENNEQFF. CDR3 nucleotide sequence: TGTGCCATCGGAAGTAGTGAGGAAAACAATGAGCAGTTCTTC.

This chain connects TRBV5-3 to TRBJ1-6; D not certain. TRBV5-3 is an ORF, with its function uncertain. The CDR3 sequence is 15 residues long. V was clipped by 4 bases and J by 4 bases, with 12 bases between them. The CDR3 nucleotides read TGTGCCAGAAGCCCTCCCCATTCTTATAATTCACCCCTCCACTTT. Protein product: CARSPPHSYNSPLHF.

The V call is TRBV10-3, the J call TRBJ2-5; possible D gene TRBD2, 5 bases. CDR1 ENHRY and CDR2 SYGVKD come from the germline V gene. V lost 8 bases and J lost 5, with 15 bases in between. The CDR3 runs 13 residues. The CDR3 loop is CAIARETWETQYF. DNA for the CDR3: TGTGCCATCGCGAGGGAGACTTGGGAGACCCAGTACTTC.

The chain is built from TRBV9 and TRBJ1-5; D not certain. Trimming removed 4 bases from V and 6 bases from J, with 17 bases in between. Germline V gene sequence: CDR1 SGDLS, CDR2 YYNGEE. This CDR3 spans 15 amino acids. This CDR3 is CASSPEDGGPQPQHF. The CDR3 DNA follows: TGTGCCAGCAGCCCGGAGGACGGTGGTCCTCAGCCCCAGCATTTT.

V and J are TRBV25-1 and TRBJ2-7, with a tentative D call TRBD1 (5 bases). The length of the CDR3 is 13 residues. Germline assignment: CDR1 MGHDK and CDR2 SYGVNS. V was cut by 7 bases and J by 1 base, with 11 bases left in between. In DNA, the CDR3 is TGTGCCAGCACGCGGCAGGGATCCTACGAGCAGTACTTC. Translating it yields CASTRQGSYEQYF.

The chain combines TRBV29-1 with TRBJ1-1; 8 bases agree with TRBD1. Germline CDR1 reads SQVTM; CDR2 reads ANQGSEA. The CDR3 length is 14 residues. After removal of 4 bases from V and 5 bases from J, the junction contained 9 bases not matched to a gene. This CDR3 reads CSVGPTGGGTEAFF. For the CDR3, the DNA is TGCAGCGTTGGCCCCACAGGGGGGGGAACTGAAGCTTTCTTT.

J is TRBJ1-3 and V is TRBV7-6, with a possible D match to TRBD1 (5 bases). This CDR3 comprises 16 residues. V dropped 3 bases and J dropped 0 bases, with 12 bases sitting between them. Germline values: CDR1 SGHVS, CDR2 FNYEAQ. The CDR3 coding sequence is TGTGCCAGCAGCTTCGGGACGTCTAGCTCTGGAAACACCATATATTTT. Translation: CASSFGTSSSGNTIYF.

This clone appeared once. This chain links TRBV7-9 with TRBJ1-2; 11 bases agree with TRBD1. In germline, CDR1 is SEHNR, CDR2 FQNEAQ (reference sequence). The V gene end was trimmed by 6 bases and the J gene end by 4 bases; junction bases not matched to a gene: 13. The CDR3 length is 17 residues. CDR3 nucleotide sequence: TGTGCCAGCAGTTACCGGGACAGGGGGAATTTGTCCTATGGCTACACCTTC. Translated, it gives CASSYRDRGNLSYGYTF.

This clone has just one count. The chain links TRBV28 to TRBJ1-2; D gene uncertain. Germline V gene sequence: CDR1 MDHEN, CDR2 SYDVKM. The CDR3 covers 11 residues. The V gene lost 6 bases and the J gene lost 2 bases, with 4 bases spanning the gap. In DNA, the CDR3 is TGTGCCAGCAGGGTGAACTATGGCTACACCTTC. It is translated as CASRVNYGYTF.

The rearrangement joins TRBV6-5 to TRBJ2-2; 8 nucleotides line up with TRBD1. J lost 0 bases, V lost 8 bases, and 5 bases had no gene match. Germline CDR1 is MNHEY and CDR2 is SVGAGI. The CDR3 covers 15 residues. CDR3 DNA: TGTGCCAGCCAAAGGGACAGGACGAACACCGGGGAGCTGTTTTTT. Protein: CASQRDRTNTGELFF.

The chain uses TRBV7-9 and TRBJ2-5, with no clear D. V lost 1 base and J lost 5, with 5 bases in between. CDR1 is SEHNR, CDR2 FQNEAQ, per germline (reference sequence). CDR3 length: 12 residues. The CDR3 sequence is CASSLVRETQYF. The CDR3 DNA follows: TGTGCCAGCAGCTTAGTGAGGGAGACCCAGTACTTC.

V is TRBV7-2 and J is TRBJ2-3, with 8 bases identical to TRBD2. V gave up 5 bases and J gave up 6 bases; unmatched junction bases: 4. This CDR3 contains 13 residues. Per germline, CDR1 SGHTA and CDR2 FQGNSA. The CDR3 sequence is CASSLTSGDTQYF. As DNA, the CDR3 is TGTGCCAGCAGCCTAACTAGCGGTGATACGCAGTATTTT.

The chain links TRBV5-1 to TRBJ1-2, with D perhaps TRBD1 (5 bases). This CDR3 contains 13 residues. V lost 6 bases, J lost 5 bases, and 14 bases lay in between. The germline gives CDR1 SGHRS, CDR2 YFSETQ. CDR3 loop: CASTSGTPYGYTF. DNA of the CDR3: TGCGCCAGCACCTCCGGGACGCCGTATGGCTACACCTTC.

V gene TRBV19 combines with J gene TRBJ2-7; tentatively, D is TRBD1 (6 bases). The length of the CDR3 is 15 residues. The ends were cut back, 6 bases at V and 3 bases at J, with 18 bases in the middle. Per germline, CDR1 LNHDA and CDR2 SQIVND (reference sequence). CDR3 protein: CASSSMPDRLYEQYF. The CDR3 DNA reads TGTGCCAGTAGCTCCATGCCGGACAGACTCTACGAGCAGTACTTC.

V and J are TRBV7-9 and TRBJ2-3, with 8 bases that match TRBD2. CDR1 and CDR2 from the germline V gene are SEHNR and FQNEAQ (reference sequence). This CDR3 is 15 amino acids long. V lost 0 bases to trimming and J lost 3 bases; unmatched junction nucleotides: 2. The CDR3 DNA reads as TGTGCCAGCAGCTTAGCGAGCGGGGGAACAGATACGCAGTATTTT. Amino acids: CASSLASGGTDTQYF.

This chain links TRBV18 with TRBJ2-5; D is possibly TRBD2 (7 bases). The DNA matches TRBJ2-7 better at its end, which makes the J call doubtful. The CDR3 has 15 amino acids. Germline V gene sequence: CDR1 KGHSH, CDR2 LQKENI. DNA for the CDR3: TGTGCCAGCTCACCACGCGGGGGCGGTTTTGGCGAGCAGTACTTC. It translates to CASSPRGGGFGEQYF.

This clone has more than one count but fewer than ten. The gene calls are TRBV5-5 and TRBJ1-4, with D unclear. Germline CDR1 SGHKS, CDR2 YYEKEE (reference sequence). V was trimmed by 1 base and J by 3 bases, leaving 4 bases between them. This CDR3 is built from 13 residues. The CDR3 sequence: CASSLTANEKLFF. For the CDR3, the DNA is TGTGCCAGCAGCTTGACAGCTAATGAAAAACTGTTTTTT. The full variable domain, rest sourced from reference TRBV5-5 and TRBJ1-4, is DAGVTQSPTHLIKTRGQQVTLRCSPISGHKSVSWYQQVLGQGPQFIFQYYEKEERGRGNFPDRFSARQFPNYSSELNVNALLLGDSALYLCASSLTANEKLFFGSGTQLSVL.